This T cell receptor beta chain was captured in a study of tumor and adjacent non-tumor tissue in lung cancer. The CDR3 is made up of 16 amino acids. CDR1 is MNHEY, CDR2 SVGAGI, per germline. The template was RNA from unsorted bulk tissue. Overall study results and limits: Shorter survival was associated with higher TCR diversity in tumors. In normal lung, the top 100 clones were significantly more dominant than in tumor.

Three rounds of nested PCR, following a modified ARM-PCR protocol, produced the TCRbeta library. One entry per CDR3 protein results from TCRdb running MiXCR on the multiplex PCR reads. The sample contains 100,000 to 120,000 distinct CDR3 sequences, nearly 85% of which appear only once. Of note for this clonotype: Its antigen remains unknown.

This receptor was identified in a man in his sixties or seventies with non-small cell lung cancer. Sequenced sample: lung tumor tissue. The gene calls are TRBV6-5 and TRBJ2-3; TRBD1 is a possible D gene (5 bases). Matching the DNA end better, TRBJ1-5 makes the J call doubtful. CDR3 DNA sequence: TGTGCCAGCAGTGACCCGGGACTAACGGGACGAGATACGCAGCATTTT. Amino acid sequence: CASSDPGLTGRDTQHF.